Reported below is one TCR beta chain. Libraries were prepared by immunoSEQ multiplex PCR; TCRdb keeps only in-frame clonotypes and omits some of them. This sample has 140,000 to 150,000 clones, with about 85% found just once. This CDR3 region has 16 residues. CDR1 and CDR2 (germline): SGHRS, YFSETQ. V dropped 2 bases and J dropped 3; count of bases not matched to a gene: 5. This sample is part of a study of blood T cell repertoires in COVID-19. Study-level background: There were acute and convalescent COVID-19 samples, and they came from the United States, Italy and Spain. Sources were T cells, B-cell-depleted T cells, or PBMCs; the material itself was cDNA or gDNA.

This chain joins TRBV5-1 and TRBJ2-2, with 9 bases fitting TRBD1. The sample consisted of peripheral blood. The sequence came from a human donor with acute or convalescent COVID-19. The donor label of this sample is uncertain. The chain's CDR3 is CASSFSGTGYTGELFF. CDR3 nucleotide sequence: TGCGCCAGCAGCTTTAGTGGGACAGGGTACACCGGGGAGCTGTTTTTT. Based on the CDR3 plus reference TRBV5-1 and TRBJ2-2, the full variable domain is KAGVTQTPRYLIKTRGQQVTLSCSPISGHRSVSWYQQTPGQGLQFLFEYFSETQRNKGNFPGRFSGRQFSNSRSEMNVSTLELGDSALYLCASSFSGTGYTGELFFGEGSRLTVL.